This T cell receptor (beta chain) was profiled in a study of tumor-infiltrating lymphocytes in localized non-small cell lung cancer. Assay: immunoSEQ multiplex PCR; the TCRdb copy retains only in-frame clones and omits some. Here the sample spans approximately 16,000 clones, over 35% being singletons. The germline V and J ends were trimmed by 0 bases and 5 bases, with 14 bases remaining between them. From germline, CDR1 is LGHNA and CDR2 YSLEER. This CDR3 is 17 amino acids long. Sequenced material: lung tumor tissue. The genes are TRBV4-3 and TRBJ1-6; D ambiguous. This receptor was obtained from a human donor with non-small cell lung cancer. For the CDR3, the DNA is TGCGCCAGCAGCCAAGAGAGAGGGTCCCGCAATAATTCACCCCTCCACTTT. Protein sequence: CASSQERGSRNNSPLHF.